These 5 T cell receptor beta chains originate from one sample sequenced in a study of blood T cell repertoires in COVID-19. Sequenced by immunoSEQ multiplex PCR; TCRdb stores in-frame clones only, minus some. Of some 150,000 clones in the sample, around 90% were seen once. Sequencing was carried out using peripheral blood. The origin of the receptors is a woman aged 60-75 years with active or convalescent COVID-19.

V and J are TRBV6-2 or TRBV6-3 and TRBJ1-4; D is ambiguous. The CDR3 spans 11 residues. Germline lookup yields CDR1 MNHEY and CDR2 SVGEGT. The V end lost 2 bases, the J end lost 8 bases, and 3 bases lay between the germline ends. Written as DNA, the CDR3 is TGTGCCAGCAGTTACCAAGAAAAACTGTTTTTT. Residues: CASSYQEKLFF.

V and J are TRBV7-9 and TRBJ2-3; 9 nucleotides match TRBD1. CDR3 length: 14 residues. J lost 5 bases, V lost 5 bases, and 5 bases had no gene match. Germline CDR1 reads SEHNR; CDR2 reads FQNEAQ (reference sequence). The DNA of the CDR3 is TGTGCCAGCAGCATCCCGGGACAGGGAGATACGCAGTATTTT. This translates into CASSIPGQGDTQYF. Together with reference TRBV7-9 and TRBJ2-3, the CDR3 gives the full variable domain: DTGVSQNPRHKITKRGQNVTFRCDPISEHNRLYWYRQTLGQGPEFLTYFQNEAQLEKSRLLSDRFSAERPKGSFSTLEIQRTEQGDSAMYLCASSIPGQGDTQYFGPGTRLTVL.

This chain joins TRBV19 and TRBJ1-1, with D perhaps TRBD1 (5 bases). The V end lost 9 bases, the J end lost 2 bases, and 10 bases lay between the germline ends. Germline loops: CDR1 LNHDA, CDR2 SQIVND (reference sequence). This CDR3 spans 12 amino acids. CDR3 coding DNA: TGTGCCAGCTCCCGGACAAACACTGAAGCTTTCTTT. Protein product: CASSRTNTEAFF.

V and J are TRBV3-1 (or the pseudogene TRBV3-2) and TRBJ1-2; D remains ambiguous. Germline V lookup: CDR1 LGHDT, CDR2 YNNKEL (reference sequence). There are 15 residues in the CDR3. Trimming took off 4 bases at V and 4 bases at J, with 16 bases between the two ends. The CDR3 DNA is TGTGCCAGCAGCCCGAAAGGTTACGGACTCTATGGCTACACCTTC. Translated, it gives CASSPKGYGLYGYTF.

The gene calls are TRBV7-9 and TRBJ2-7, with D tentatively TRBD2 (5 bases). The ends were cut back, 2 bases at V and 2 bases at J, with 16 bases in the middle. The V gene's germline CDR1 is SEHNR and CDR2 FQNEAQ (reference sequence). The CDR3 extends over 16 amino acids. This chain's CDR3 is CASSLYGNSKTYEQYF. As DNA, the CDR3 is TGTGCCAGCAGCTTATACGGGAACTCAAAAACCTACGAGCAGTACTTC.